Listed below are T cell receptor beta chains from one sample, sequenced in a study of T cells after yellow fever vaccination. TCRdb recomputed calls from the 5' RACE reads with MiXCR, one row per CDR3 protein. The table includes hundreds of thousands of distinct CDR3 sequences, approximately 8% detected once. Sequences were derived from PBMCs, sampled roughly seven weeks after the first yellow fever vaccination. The receptors shown here come from a man aged 18 to 30 who received the YFV17D yellow fever vaccine. CDR3s include the opening cysteine and the closing phenylalanine or tryptophan. Fields, in order: V gene, D gene, clone size, J gene, CDR3 protein, CDR3 DNA. D genes are given only for firm matches. Clone size is stated in some rows and not others, as once, few, many or a class when expanded.

V gene: TRBV18
D gene: .
clone size: .
J gene: TRBJ2-1
CDR3 protein: CASSPPPQGATEQFF
CDR3 DNA: TGTGCCAGCTCACCACCGCCTCAGGGAGCTACTGAGCAGTTCTTC

V gene: TRBV19
D gene: .
clone size: many
J gene: TRBJ1-3
CDR3 protein: CASSISGAGNTIYF
CDR3 DNA: TGTGCCAGTAGTATATCCGGGGCTGGAAACACCATATATTTT

V gene: TRBV10-3
D gene: .
clone size: .
J gene: TRBJ1-2
CDR3 protein: CAISKDNPLYPYGYTF
CDR3 DNA: TGTGCCATCAGCAAGGACAACCCACTTTATCCCTATGGCTACACCTTC

V gene: TRBV10-3
D gene: .
clone size: .
J gene: TRBJ2-5
CDR3 protein: CATAVIGGLQVETQYF
CDR3 DNA: TGTGCCACCGCTGTAATAGGCGGTTTACAAGTGGAGACCCAGTACTTC

V gene: TRBV4-1
D gene: .
clone size: few
J gene: TRBJ2-1
CDR3 protein: CASSPSTRYNEQFF
CDR3 DNA: TGCGCCAGCAGCCCCTCTACTCGTTACAATGAGCAGTTCTTC

V gene: TRBV5-6
D gene: .
clone size: .
J gene: TRBJ2-5
CDR3 protein: CASTIFGGDNTQETQYF
CDR3 DNA: TGTGCCAGCACAATTTTCGGAGGGGACAATACACAAGAGACCCAGTACTTC

V gene: TRBV19
D gene: .
clone size: once
J gene: TRBJ2-1
CDR3 protein: CASSIPSSTQFF
CDR3 DNA: TGTGCCAGTAGTATCCCATCTTCTACGCAGTTCTTC

V gene: TRBV7-2
D gene: .
clone size: .
J gene: TRBJ1-6
CDR3 protein: CASSLFDSSNSPLHF
CDR3 DNA: TGTGCCAGCAGCTTATTTGACAGCTCTAATTCACCCCTCCACTTT

V gene: TRBV11-1
D gene: .
clone size: .
J gene: TRBJ1-4
CDR3 protein: CASSLAPAATGTNEKLFF
CDR3 DNA: TGTGCCAGCAGCTTAGCCCCGGCCGCGACGGGAACTAATGAAAAACTGTTTTTT

V gene: TRBV6-2/TRBV6-3
D gene: .
clone size: .
J gene: TRBJ2-1
CDR3 protein: CASSQTSREQFF
CDR3 DNA: TGTGCCAGCAGCCAAACTAGCCGGGAGCAGTTCTTC

V gene: TRBV28
D gene: .
clone size: .
J gene: TRBJ1-2
CDR3 protein: CASSLQRYGYTF
CDR3 DNA: TGTGCCAGCAGTTTACAGCGGTATGGCTACACCTTC

V gene: TRBV4-3
D gene: .
clone size: .
J gene: TRBJ2-3
CDR3 protein: CASSQDLRGLDTQYF
CDR3 DNA: TGCGCCAGCAGCCAAGATCTTCGGGGTCTAGATACGCAGTATTTT

V gene: TRBV20-1
D gene: .
clone size: .
J gene: TRBJ1-2
CDR3 protein: CSARGGSESYGYTF
CDR3 DNA: TGCAGTGCTAGAGGGGGCAGTGAGAGCTATGGCTACACCTTC

V gene: TRBV5-1
D gene: .
clone size: .
J gene: TRBJ1-2
CDR3 protein: CASSQQGISYGYTF
CDR3 DNA: TGCGCCAGCAGCCAACAGGGAATTTCCTATGGCTACACCTTC

V gene: TRBV20-1
D gene: .
clone size: few
J gene: TRBJ2-2
CDR3 protein: CSARGGGGTDTGELFF
CDR3 DNA: TGCAGTGCTAGAGGAGGAGGCGGTACGGACACCGGGGAGCTGTTTTTT

V gene: TRBV3-1
D gene: TRBD1
clone size: .
J gene: TRBJ1-6
CDR3 protein: CASSQRQGSSPLHF
CDR3 DNA: TGTGCCAGCAGCCAAAGACAGGGGAGTTCACCCCTCCACTTT